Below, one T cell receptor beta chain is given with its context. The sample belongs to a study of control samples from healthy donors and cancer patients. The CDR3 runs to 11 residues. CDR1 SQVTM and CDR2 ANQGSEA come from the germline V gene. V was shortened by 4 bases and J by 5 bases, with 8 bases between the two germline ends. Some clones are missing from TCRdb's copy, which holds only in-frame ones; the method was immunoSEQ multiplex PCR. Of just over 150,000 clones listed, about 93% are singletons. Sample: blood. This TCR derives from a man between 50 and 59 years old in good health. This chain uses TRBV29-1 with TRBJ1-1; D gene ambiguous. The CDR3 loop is CSVVGYTEAFF. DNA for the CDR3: TGCAGCGTTGTAGGGTATACTGAAGCTTTCTTT.